The rows below give T cell receptor beta chains drawn from one sample of a study of blood T cell repertoires in COVID-19. Method: immunoSEQ multiplex PCR; TCRdb's copy keeps in-frame clones and lacks some. The repertoire consists of some 160,000 clones, with about four fifths occurring once and the leading ten covering roughly 1.9%. The specimen was peripheral blood. The receptor source for this set is an elderly woman with acute or convalescent COVID-19. The CDR3 runs from the conserved cysteine through the conserved F or W. The D gene is left open where the match is weak. The size field is filled for only some rows; it gives once, few, many or a size class.

>TRBV5-4|TRBJ2-1|TRBD2|.
TGTGCCAGCAGCCCGGAACTAGCGGGAGCCTACAATGAGCAGTTCTTC
CASSPELAGAYNEQFF
>TRBV5-5|TRBJ1-1|.|.
TGTGCCAGCAGCTTGCGCGACCGGGGGGCGCGAACTGAAGCTTTCTTT
CASSLRDRGARTEAFF
>TRBV6-1|TRBJ1-1|.|once
TGTGCCAGCAGTGAAGTCTGGGGGGTCGACACTGAAGCTTTCTTT
CASSEVWGVDTEAFF
>TRBV19|TRBJ1-2|TRBD1|.
TGTGCCAGTCGGACAGGGCAGACTAACTATGGCTACACCTTC
CASRTGQTNYGYTF
>TRBV2|TRBJ1-4|.|.
TGTGCCAGCAGTGGTGTAGGGGCAACTAATGAAAAACTGTTTTTT
CASSGVGATNEKLFF
>TRBV27|TRBJ2-5|TRBD1|once
TGTGCCAGCAGTTTAGGGTCTGGAGGACAGGCGATAAAAGAGACCCAGTACTTC
CASSLGSGGQAIKETQYF
>TRBV6-1|TRBJ1-4|.|.
TGTGCCAGCAGTGAACAGGCTGGGTTGGGTGAAAAACTGTTTTTT
CASSEQAGLGEKLFF
>TRBV6-5|TRBJ1-4|.|once
TGTGCCAGTCTTGACAGGAGTATCGAAAAACTGTTTTTT
CASLDRSIEKLFF
>TRBV19|TRBJ2-5|TRBD2|.
TGTGCCAGTAGGGGGACTAGGGCCAACCAAGAGACCCAGTACTTC
CASRGTRANQETQYF
>TRBV3-1/TRBV3-2|TRBJ1-6|.|once
TGTGCCAGCAGCCACACCGGGACACGTAATTCACCCCTCCACTTT
CASSHTGTRNSPLHF
>TRBV9|TRBJ2-1|TRBD1|.
TGTGCCAGCAGCGTAGCACAGGGGATCTACAATGAGCAGTTCTTC
CASSVAQGIYNEQFF
>TRBV7-3|TRBJ2-6|.|.
TGTGCCAGCAGCTCCTCCTCTGGGGCCAACGTCCTGACTTTC
CASSSSSGANVLTF
>TRBV7-9|TRBJ2-1|.|.
TGTGCCAGCAGCTTAAACAGGTACAATGAGCAGTTCTTC
CASSLNRYNEQFF
>TRBV19|TRBJ1-5|TRBD1|.
TGTGCCAGTAGACCCGGGACAGGGGCCGTTTATAGCAATCAGCCCCAGCATTTT
CASRPGTGAVYSNQPQHF
>TRBV3-1/TRBV3-2|TRBJ2-2|.|few
TGTGCCAGCAGCCAAGTTGGGCAGGGTACGGGCACCGGGGAGCTGTTTTTT
CASSQVGQGTGTGELFF
>TRBV19|TRBJ2-1|.|.
TGTGCCAGTAGTATAAATACAGCAAGCTCCTACAATGAGCAGTTCTTC
CASSINTASSYNEQFF
>TRBV5-8|TRBJ1-4|.|.
TGTGCCAGCAGCTTGGTGCAGGGAAAACTGTTTTTT
CASSLVQGKLFF
>TRBV5-4|TRBJ2-7|.|.
TGTGCCAGCAGCCACCAGGGTTACGAGCAGTACTTC
CASSHQGYEQYF
>TRBV19|TRBJ2-1|TRBD2|.
TGTGCCAGTAGTATATTCGCGGGGGGGCTTTCCAATGAGCAGTTCTTC
CASSIFAGGLSNEQFF
>TRBV28|TRBJ1-2|.|.
TGTGCCAGCACCCTACCTGGGGGGGCATGGGGCTACACCTTC
CASTLPGGAWGYTF
>TRBV19|TRBJ1-5|TRBD1|.
TGTGCCAGTTCGGGAACAGGGGTTGTGAATCAGCCCCAGCATTTT
CASSGTGVVNQPQHF
>TRBV10-3|TRBJ2-5|.|.
TGTGCCATCAGTGCGGGGGAGACCCAGTACTTC
CAISAGETQYF
>TRBV3-1/TRBV3-2|TRBJ2-5|TRBD2|.
TGTGCCAGCAGCCTCGGACTAGCGGGAGGAGAGACCCAGTACTTC
CASSLGLAGGETQYF
>TRBV10-3|TRBJ1-3|.|once
TGTGCCATCGGTGGCAGTATCTCCTCTGGAAACACCATATATTTT
CAIGGSISSGNTIYF
>TRBV7-2|TRBJ1-1|.|many
TGTGCCAGCAGCCCGACTTTAGGGGCGAACACTGAAGCTTTCTTT
CASSPTLGANTEAFF
>TRBV6-2/TRBV6-3|TRBJ2-2|TRBD1|.
TGTGCCAGCAGTTACCGAGGACAGGGTGCCGGGGAGCTGTTTTTT
CASSYRGQGAGELFF
>TRBV30|TRBJ2-7|TRBD1|.
TGTGCCTGGAGACTCCGAATTCCGGGACAGGGGCAGTACTTC
CAWRLRIPGQGQYF
>TRBV10-3|TRBJ1-1|TRBD1|.
TGTGCCATCAGAACTGGGACAGGGGAAGCTTTCTTT
CAIRTGTGEAFF
>TRBV2|TRBJ1-2|.|.
TGTGCCAGCAGTACAGGGAATGGCTACACCTTC
CASSTGNGYTF
>TRBV28|TRBJ2-1|TRBD2|.
TGTGCCAGCAGTAGTACTAGCGGGGGGTACAATGAGCAGTTCTTC
CASSSTSGGYNEQFF
>TRBV29-1|TRBJ2-5|.|.
TGCAGCGTTCGGAATCAGCAGGCGACCCAGTACTTC
CSVRNQQATQYF
>TRBV3-1/TRBV3-2|TRBJ2-7|TRBD1|.
TGTGCCAGCAGCCTCCGGACAGGGGGTACCTACGAGCAGTACTTC
CASSLRTGGTYEQYF
>TRBV9|TRBJ2-1|TRBD1|.
TGTGCCAGCAGCCCTCGACAGGGGGGGGACAATGAGCAGTTCTTC
CASSPRQGGDNEQFF
>TRBV6-4|TRBJ2-3|.|.
TGTGCCAGCAGTCAGACAACCACAGATACGCAGTATTTT
CASSQTTTDTQYF
>TRBV2|TRBJ2-5|TRBD2|few
TGTGCCAGCAGTGAAAGCGGGTTTGGGCGGGAGCAGTACTTC
CASSESGFGREQYF
>TRBV6-1|TRBJ2-5|TRBD2|.
TGTGCCAGCAGTGAAGGGGTAGCGGGAGGTGCAGAGACCCAGTACTTC
CASSEGVAGGAETQYF
>TRBV5-5|TRBJ1-2|.|.
TGTGCCAGCAGCTTACAGGGCGCTCTAAACTATGGCTACACCTTC
CASSLQGALNYGYTF
>TRBV4-3|TRBJ1-5|.|.
TGCGCCAGCAGCCAAGGAGTAGATCAGCCCCAGCATTTT
CASSQGVDQPQHF
>TRBV2|TRBJ2-7|TRBD1|.
TGTGCCAGCCGTTGGGGACAGAACTACGAGCAGTACTTC
CASRWGQNYEQYF
>TRBV7-2|TRBJ2-7|.|.
TGTGCCAGCAGCCCTATTCTCGGGTACGAGCAGTACTTC
CASSPILGYEQYF
>TRBV11-2|TRBJ2-3|TRBD2|.
TGTGCCAGCAGCTTATTGGCTAGCGGCTCCACAGATACGCAGTATTTT
CASSLLASGSTDTQYF
>TRBV7-2|TRBJ2-2|TRBD2|.
TGTGCCAGCAGCTTTGTGGGGGGGAGAAACGGGGAGCTGTTTTTT
CASSFVGGRNGELFF
>TRBV2|TRBJ1-3|TRBD1|.
TGTGCCAGCGATCCGGGACAGGGAGACGGAAACACCATATATTTT
CASDPGQGDGNTIYF
>TRBV19|TRBJ1-1|.|.
TGTGCCAGTAGTAACAGGGAACTATCAAACACTGAAGCTTTCTTT
CASSNRELSNTEAFF
>TRBV3-1/TRBV3-2|TRBJ1-2|TRBD1|.
TGTGCCAGCAGGCAGGGACAGGGAGTCTATGGCTACACCTTC
CASRQGQGVYGYTF
>TRBV5-4|TRBJ2-7|.|.
TGTGCCAGCAGGCGGCAGGGGACCTACGAGCAGTACTTC
CASRRQGTYEQYF
>TRBV6-5|TRBJ2-7|TRBD1|.
TGTGCCAGCAGTTATCACGACAGGGCCTCCTACGAGCAGTACTTC
CASSYHDRASYEQYF
>TRBV19|TRBJ1-5|TRBD1|.
TGTGCCAGTAGTATAGGACAGGGGGCAGGTCAGCCCCAGCATTTT
CASSIGQGAGQPQHF
>TRBV19|TRBJ2-3|TRBD1|.
TGTGCCAGTAAACCCTGGACAGGTCTTCGAGATACGCAGTATTTT
CASKPWTGLRDTQYF
>TRBV2|TRBJ2-1|.|.
TGTGCCAGCAACATAGACAGATTTGAGTTCTTC
CASNIDRFEFF
>TRBV9|TRBJ1-6|.|.
TGTGCCAGCAGCGTAGAAGGGGTTAATTCACCCCTCCACTTT
CASSVEGVNSPLHF